Presented here are 5 T cell receptor beta chains from one specimen sequenced in a study of blood T cells in healthy people across ages. A second PCR, run for roughly 7 to 12 cycles, used a sample-barcoded 5' primer plus a J-beta primer mix. MiXCR, run by TCRdb on the 5' RACE reads, gives a single entry per CDR3 protein. Of about 1.5 million distinct CDR3 sequences listed, 42% are singletons. The sample was blood. Every receptor here comes from a young woman in good health.

The CDR3 sequence is CSLRVGGPSDTQYF. CDR3 coding DNA: TGCAGCCTCCGTGTGGGAGGGCCGTCAGATACGCAGTATTTT. V and J are TRBV29-1 and TRBJ2-3; TRBD2 matches at 7 bases. The V and J ends lost 8 bases and 4 bases, in that order; junction bases with no gene match: 12. The CDR3 extends over 14 amino acids. Germline V gives CDR1 SQVTM, CDR2 ANQGSEA.

The chain uses TRBV28 and TRBJ2-7; perhaps D is TRBD1 or TRBD2 (5 bases each). Germline CDR1 reads MDHEN; CDR2 reads SYDVKM. Trimming cost V 8 bases and J 6 bases, with 17 bases left between them. This CDR3 is built from 13 residues. CDR3 DNA sequence: TGTGCCAGCGGATCGGGGACCGCACGCGAGCAGTACTTC. Translating it yields CASGSGTAREQYF.

The table lists this clonotype with a few counts. The chain joins TRBV3-1 to TRBJ1-5; D not resolved. Between the trimmed V and J ends, which lost 0 bases and 1 base, there was a span of 7 bases. Germline values: CDR1 LGHDT, CDR2 YNNKEL (reference sequence). The CDR3 is 15 amino acids. The CDR3 region is CASSQDYGSNQPQHF. The CDR3 coding sequence is TGTGCCAGCAGCCAAGATTACGGAAGCAATCAGCCCCAGCATTTT.

This clonotype was detected once. The rearrangement joins TRBV20-1 to TRBJ2-1; the D gene is possibly TRBD2 (6 bases). The germline V and J ends were trimmed by 4 bases and 3 bases, with 19 bases remaining between them. Germline-derived CDR1 and CDR2 are DFQATT and SNEGSKA (reference sequence). This CDR3 spans 16 amino acids. The CDR3 bases are TGCAGTGCTACGCAGGGTGGGGGAGGCCTCTACAATGAGCAGTTCTTC. This encodes CSATQGGGGLYNEQFF.

The rearrangement joins TRBV20-1 to TRBJ2-7, with 9 bases identical to TRBD2. The DNA end lines up better with TRBJ2-5; the J call may be wrong. This CDR3 has 15 amino acids. Germline assignment: CDR1 DFQATT and CDR2 SNEGSKA (reference sequence). In DNA, the CDR3 is TGCAGTGCTCGCAAGACTAGCGGCCGGGGGGAGACCCAGTACTTC. Translation: CSARKTSGRGETQYF.